Below are 32 T cell receptor beta chains sequenced from a single sample in a study of graft-versus-host responses after intestinal transplantation. These TCRs are of unknown antigen specificity. Profiled with immunoSEQ multiplex PCR; TCRdb holds only in-frame clones, not every one. The table has approximately 130,000 clones, over 85% seen once; the top ten hold around 0.16%. This specimen was unstimulated CD4+ T cells sorted from spleen or lymph node cells, taken before intestinal transplant. These receptors came from a human donor who received an intestinal transplant.

V gene TRBV5-4 combines with J gene TRBJ1-2; the D is unclear. The ends were cut back, 4 bases at V and 4 bases at J, with 14 bases in the middle. The CDR3 is made up of 14 amino acids. Germline V lookup: CDR1 SGHNT, CDR2 YYREEE (reference sequence). CDR3 amino acids: CASSRRSGSYGYTF. The CDR3 coding sequence is TGTGCCAGCAGCCGCAGATCCGGGTCCTATGGCTACACCTTC.

The count of this clone is one. The rearrangement uses TRBV19 and TRBJ1-5; D remains unclear. V lost 5 bases to trimming and J lost 6 bases, with 11 bases between them. This CDR3 has 13 amino acids. CDR1 and CDR2 (germline): LNHDA, SQIVND (reference sequence). For the CDR3, the DNA is TGTGCCAGTAGTGTTCTGATGAGTCAGCCCCAGCATTTT. Translation: CASSVLMSQPQHF.

This clone was detected once. The rearrangement uses TRBV4-1 and TRBJ2-5, with TRBD1 matching 8 bases. The J call may be faulty, since TRBJ2-7 better matches the DNA end. This CDR3 is 17 amino acids long. Germline loops: CDR1 MGHRA, CDR2 YSYEKL. The CDR3 nucleotides read TGCGCCAGCAGCCAAGGATTTGGACAGGGACGATTGTACGAGCAGTACTTC. Encoded protein: CASSQGFGQGRLYEQYF.

The chain has TRBV30 and TRBJ2-5; D possibly matches TRBD1 or TRBD2 (6 bases each). The CDR3 is made up of 14 amino acids. Germline loops: CDR1 GTSNPN, CDR2 SVGIG (reference sequence). Trimming removed 0 bases from V and 3 bases from J, with 11 bases in between. The CDR3 DNA sequence: TGTGCCTGGAGTGTAGGGGGGATTAAAGAGACCCAGTACTTC. Its protein product is CAWSVGGIKETQYF.

The rearrangement joins TRBV6-1 to TRBJ1-1, with D possibly matching TRBD1 (5 bases). Germline CDR1 and CDR2: MNHNS and SASEGT. CDR3 size: 13 residues. Deletions cut 6 bases from V and 1 base from J, with 9 bases between. The CDR3: CASRRQSNTEAFF. CDR3 coding DNA: TGTGCCAGCAGGAGACAGTCGAACACTGAAGCTTTCTTT.

The genes are TRBV18 and TRBJ1-2, with D tentatively TRBD1 (5 bases). The CDR3 consists of 12 residues. Deletions cut 4 bases from V and 7 bases from J, with 10 bases between. Germline V gene data show CDR1 as KGHSH and CDR2 as LQKENI. The CDR3 sequence: CASSRGESGYTF. The CDR3 DNA sequence: TGTGCCAGCTCACGAGGGGAGAGTGGCTACACCTTC. The whole variable domain, remainder taken from reference TRBV18 and TRBJ1-2, is NAGVMQNPRHLVRRRGQEARLRCSPMKGHSHVYWYRQLPEEGLKFMVYLQKENIIDESGMPKERFSAEFPKEGPSILRIQQVVRGDSAAYFCASSRGESGYTFGSGTRLTVV.

This chain connects TRBV10-3 to TRBJ1-2; D uncertain. V lost 2 bases, J lost 0 bases, and 10 bases lay in between. CDR3 length equals 15 residues. Germline lookup yields CDR1 ENHRY and CDR2 SYGVKD. The CDR3 coding sequence is TGTGCCATCAGTGAGGGTGAAGGCACTAACTATGGCTACACCTTC. This translates into CAISEGEGTNYGYTF.

This clone was detected a few times. The V gene is TRBV6-1, the J gene TRBJ1-3, with D possibly being TRBD1 (5 bases). The V gene lost 2 bases and the J gene lost 3 bases, with 8 bases spanning the gap. The germline CDR1 and CDR2 sequences are MNHNS and SASEGT. The CDR3 extends over 14 amino acids. The CDR3 region has the DNA TGTGCCAGCAGTGAAACGGGGGGTGGAAACACCATATATTTT. This gives the protein CASSETGGGNTIYF.

This sequence joins TRBV2 and TRBJ1-1, with no clear D. V was clipped by 8 bases and J by 0 bases, with 16 bases between them. The CDR3 runs to 15 residues. From germline, CDR1 is SNHLY and CDR2 FYNNEI. This CDR3 is CASLPLGELNTEAFF. The CDR3 bases are TGTGCCAGCCTACCCCTCGGAGAGCTGAACACTGAAGCTTTCTTT. The entire variable domain, with the rest obtained from reference TRBV2 and TRBJ1-1, is as follows: EPEVTQTPSHQVTQMGQEVILRCVPISNHLYFYWYRQILGQKVEFLVSFYNNEISEKSEIFDDQFSVERPDGSNFTLKIRSTKLEDSAMYFCASLPLGELNTEAFFGQGTRLTVV.

The rearrangement uses TRBV11-2 and TRBJ2-2; D may correspond to TRBD1 or TRBD2 (5 bases each). This CDR3 is built from 16 residues. Germline V gene data show CDR1 as SGHAT and CDR2 as FQNNGV. The V end lost 5 bases, the J end lost 6 bases, and 19 bases lay between the germline ends. In DNA, the CDR3 is TGTGCCAGCAGCGACCGGGACCCTCGTTACCCCGGGGAGCTGTTTTTT. This sequence encodes CASSDRDPRYPGELFF.

The genes are TRBV5-1 and TRBJ2-3; 11 nucleotides line up with TRBD2. Germline trimming cut 4 bases from V and 4 bases from J; bases unmatched to any gene: 11. In germline, CDR1 is SGHRS, CDR2 YFSETQ. The CDR3 runs to 17 residues. CDR3 protein: CASSRRPGLAEPDTQYF. The CDR3, as DNA: TGCGCCAGCAGCCGTCGTCCGGGACTAGCGGAACCAGATACGCAGTATTTT. Looking up the rest from reference TRBV5-1 and TRBJ2-3 gives the full variable domain: KAGVTQTPRYLIKTRGQQVTLSCSPISGHRSVSWYQQTPGQGLQFLFEYFSETQRNKGNFPGRFSGRQFSNSRSEMNVSTLELGDSALYLCASSRRPGLAEPDTQYFGPGTRLTVL.

J is TRBJ2-1 and V is TRBV4-2; no clear D gene. CDR3 length: 15 residues. The germline V and J ends were trimmed by 0 bases and 0 bases, with 6 bases remaining between them. CDR1 and CDR2 (germline): LGHNA, YNFKEQ. The CDR3 protein is CASSQDVGSYNEQFF. CDR3 sequence (DNA): TGTGCCAGCAGCCAAGATGTTGGCTCCTACAATGAGCAGTTCTTC.

The CDR3 DNA reads as TGTGCCAGCAGCTTGCGGGGGCCCCGCACAGATACGCAGTATTTT. The encoded protein is CASSLRGPRTDTQYF. J is TRBJ2-3 and V is TRBV5-6; D tentatively reads TRBD1 or TRBD2 (6 bases each). Germline CDR1 reads SGHDT; CDR2 reads YYEEEE. This CDR3 spans 15 amino acids. Trimming left V 1 base short and J 1 base short, with 10 bases between.

The chain has TRBV18 and TRBJ1-1; D not certain. V was shortened by 2 bases and J by 3 bases, with 10 bases between the two germline ends. The germline gives CDR1 KGHSH, CDR2 LQKENI. The CDR3 contains 14 residues. The CDR3 protein is CASSPSGTYTEAFF. In DNA form, the CDR3 reads TGTGCCAGCTCACCATCCGGCACCTACACTGAAGCTTTCTTT.

This chain uses TRBV4-1 with TRBJ1-2; 8 bases line up with TRBD1. The V segment lost 4 bases and the J segment 4 bases; nucleotides outside the gene matches: 11. There are 16 residues in the CDR3. Germline V lookup: CDR1 MGHRA, CDR2 YSYEKL. CDR3 nucleotide sequence: TGCGCCAGCAGCCGGGGGGCGACAGGGACAGGCTATGGCTACACCTTC. Encoded protein: CASSRGATGTGYGYTF.

This clone has more than one count but fewer than ten. V usage is TRBV28 and J usage is TRBJ1-2, with 8 bases fitting TRBD1. This CDR3 has 15 residues. With V trimmed by 7 bases and J by 5 bases, 12 bases remained unmatched. Germline-derived CDR1 and CDR2 are MDHEN and SYDVKM. The CDR3 reads CASITDRDLGYGYTF. CDR3 DNA: TGTGCCAGCATCACGGACAGGGACCTAGGTTATGGCTACACCTTC.

This chain uses TRBV28 with TRBJ1-1; TRBD1 aligns across 7 bases. The V gene's germline CDR1 is MDHEN and CDR2 SYDVKM. Trimming at V came to 5 bases and at J to 5 bases, leaving 2 bases not matched to a gene. The CDR3 has 12 residues. The CDR3 here is CASSDRVTEAFF. CDR3 coding DNA: TGTGCCAGCAGTGACAGGGTTACTGAAGCTTTCTTT.

This sequence joins TRBV6-5 and TRBJ2-7; possibly TRBD1 for D (6 bases). Trimming left V 1 base short and J 2 bases short, with 9 bases between. Germline CDR1 reads MNHEY; CDR2 reads SVGAGI. This CDR3 has 14 residues. The CDR3 DNA is TGTGCCAGCAGTTACTTAACAGGGCCCTACGAGCAGTACTTC. Translation gives CASSYLTGPYEQYF.

The V and J genes are TRBV18 and TRBJ1-5; 7 bases match TRBD1. CDR1 and CDR2 (germline): KGHSH, LQKENI. Germline trimming cut 4 bases from V and 5 bases from J; bases unmatched to any gene: 14. The CDR3 spans 17 residues. The CDR3 is CASSLMDTGVAHQPQHF. In DNA, the CDR3 is TGTGCCAGCTCACTGATGGACACAGGGGTTGCCCATCAGCCCCAGCATTTT.

The V and J genes are TRBV6-5 and TRBJ1-2; D is undetermined. Germline assignment: CDR1 MNHEY and CDR2 SVGAGI. Trimming took off 2 bases at V and 4 bases at J, with 11 bases between the two ends. CDR3 length: 14 amino acids. This chain's CDR3 is CASSYERGGYGYTF. CDR3 DNA sequence: TGTGCCAGCAGTTACGAACGGGGTGGCTATGGCTACACCTTC.

This chain uses TRBV10-2 with TRBJ2-1; 13 nucleotides align to TRBD2. The germline V gene encodes CDR1 WSHSY and CDR2 SAAADI. The CDR3 extends over 15 amino acids. With 6 bases clipped from V and 6 bases from J, the junction kept 5 bases outside the gene matches. The CDR3 DNA follows: TGCGCCAGCAGGACACGGACTAGCGGGGGCAATGAGCAGTTCTTC. Its protein is CASRTRTSGGNEQFF.

The CDR3 is CASSPRGLQETQYF. The CDR3, as DNA: TGTGCCAGCAGCCCACGGGGGCTCCAAGAGACCCAGTACTTC. This rearrangement joins TRBV13 to TRBJ2-5, with D perhaps assigned TRBD1 or TRBD2 (6 bases each). This CDR3 is 14 amino acids long. The germline V and J ends were trimmed by 5 bases and 1 base, with 11 bases remaining between them. Germline loops: CDR1 PRHDT, CDR2 FYEKMQ (reference sequence).

The V and J genes are TRBV6-1 and TRBJ1-5, with 7 bases lining up with TRBD1. The CDR3 has 14 amino acids. With V trimmed by 7 bases and J by 3 bases, 6 bases remained unmatched. Germline loops: CDR1 MNHNS, CDR2 SASEGT. CDR3 in amino acids: CASTHRGSNQPQHF. The CDR3 DNA is TGTGCCAGCACCCACAGGGGATCCAATCAGCCCCAGCATTTT.

The chain uses TRBV10-2 and TRBJ2-7, with no clear D. The V end was cut by 2 bases, the J end by 2 bases, with 13 bases between. Germline CDR1 and CDR2: WSHSY and SAAADI. CDR3 length: 15 amino acids. The CDR3 region has the DNA TGCGCCAGCAGTGAGATGGAGCACATCCCCTACGAGCAGTACTTC. Translated, it gives CASSEMEHIPYEQYF.

The chain combines TRBV7-6 with TRBJ2-2; 10 nucleotides match TRBD1. CDR1 and CDR2 from the germline V gene are SGHVS and FNYEAQ. The CDR3 consists of 19 residues. V lost 3 bases to trimming and J lost 10 bases; unmatched junction nucleotides: 20. As DNA, the CDR3 is TGTGCCAGCAGCTTCAAGCCCGGGACAGGGGCCGGTTTATATAAGGAGCTGTTTTTT. This translates into CASSFKPGTGAGLYKELFF.

The V call is TRBV4-2, the J call TRBJ2-7; D call uncertain. Germline V gives CDR1 LGHNA, CDR2 YNFKEQ. Trimming removed 2 bases from V and 4 bases from J, with 9 bases in between. The CDR3 sequence is 13 residues long. CDR3 sequence (DNA): TGTGCCAGCAGCCAACGGATTGGTTACGAGCAGTACTTC. Its protein product is CASSQRIGYEQYF.

The rearrangement links TRBV7-9 to TRBJ2-1, with 11 bases fitting TRBD2. With 4 bases clipped from V and 15 bases from J, the junction kept 2 bases outside the gene matches. This CDR3 is 11 amino acids long. The germline CDR1 and CDR2 sequences are SEHNR and FQNEAQ (reference sequence). Here the CDR3 DNA reads TGTGCCAGCAGCTCCCTAGCGGGGGGGTTCTTC. Translation gives CASSSLAGGFF. The variable domain in full, with the rest retrieved from reference TRBV7-9 and TRBJ2-1, is DTGVSQNPRHKITKRGQNVTFRCDPISEHNRLYWYRQTLGQGPEFLTYFQNEAQLEKSRLLSDRFSAERPKGSFSTLEIQRTEQGDSAMYLCASSSLAGGFFGPGTRLTVL.

The chain employs TRBV19 and TRBJ1-6, with 7 bases fitting TRBD1. Germline-derived CDR1 and CDR2 are LNHDA and SQIVND (reference sequence). The CDR3 loop spans 16 amino acids. J lost 8 bases, V lost 5 bases, and 12 bases had no gene match. The CDR3 is CASSPRQGVVDSPLHF. The DNA for the CDR3 is TGTGCCAGTAGTCCTCGGCAGGGGGTAGTGGATTCACCCCTCCACTTT.

Notes on this clone: The same CDR3 also results from other DNA sequences found in this sample. The rearrangement uses TRBV7-7 and TRBJ2-3; TRBD2 might be the D (5 bases). The CDR3 extends over 13 amino acids. From germline, CDR1 is SSHAT and CDR2 FNYEAQ (reference sequence). V dropped 5 bases and J dropped 1 base, with 7 bases sitting between them. The CDR3 nucleotides read TGTGCCAGCAGCCTCGGGGGCACAGATACGCAGTATTTT. Protein: CASSLGGTDTQYF.

The gene calls are TRBV5-1 and TRBJ2-1; D ambiguous. This CDR3 has 11 amino acids. The V end lost 1 base, the J end lost 10 bases, and 6 bases lay between the germline ends. Germline-derived CDR1 and CDR2 are SGHRS and YFSETQ. The CDR3 sequence is CASSLRLEQFF. CDR3 bases: TGCGCCAGCAGCTTGAGGCTGGAGCAGTTCTTC.

The chain is built from TRBV5-4 and TRBJ1-5; 7 bases agree with TRBD1. V lost 2 bases, J lost 5 bases, and 1 base stayed unmatched. The CDR3 consists of 13 residues. CDR1 SGHNT and CDR2 YYREEE come from the germline V gene (reference sequence). The CDR3 DNA sequence: TGTGCCAGCAGCTTAGACAGGGATCAGCCCCAGCATTTT. It specifies CASSLDRDQPQHF. The variable domain in full, completed from reference TRBV5-4 and TRBJ1-5, reads ETGVTQSPTHLIKTRGQQVTLRCSSQSGHNTVSWYQQALGQGPQFIFQYYREEENGRGNFPPRFSGLQFPNYSSELNVNALELDDSALYLCASSLDRDQPQHFGDGTRLSIL.

This chain connects TRBV4-2 to TRBJ2-2, with 11 bases that match TRBD1. V lost 0 bases and J lost 4; bases outside the gene matches: 10. The CDR3 runs to 19 residues. The germline V gene encodes CDR1 LGHNA and CDR2 YNFKEQ. The CDR3 nucleotides read TGTGCCAGCAGCCAAGACAGGACAGGGGGCAGCAAGGGCACCGGGGAGCTGTTTTTT. It translates to CASSQDRTGGSKGTGELFF.